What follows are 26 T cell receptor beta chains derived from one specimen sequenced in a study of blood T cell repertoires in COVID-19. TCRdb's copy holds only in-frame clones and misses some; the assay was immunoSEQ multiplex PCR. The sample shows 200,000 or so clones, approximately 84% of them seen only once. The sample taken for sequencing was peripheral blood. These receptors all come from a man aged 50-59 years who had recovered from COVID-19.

CDR3 in amino acids: CASSFRTGRNTDTQYF. Here the CDR3 DNA reads TGTGCCAGCAGCTTTCGGACAGGGAGAAACACAGATACGCAGTATTTT. V is TRBV5-6 and J is TRBJ2-3; 8 positions match TRBD1. Germline V lookup: CDR1 SGHDT, CDR2 YYEEEE. The CDR3 is 16 residues long. Trimming took 2 bases from V and 2 from J; bases not matched to a gene: 7.

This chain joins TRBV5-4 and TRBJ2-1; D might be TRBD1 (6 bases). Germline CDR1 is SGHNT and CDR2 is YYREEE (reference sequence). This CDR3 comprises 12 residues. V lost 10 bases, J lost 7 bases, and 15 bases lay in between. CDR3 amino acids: CAAGTQGNEQFF. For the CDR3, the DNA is TGTGCCGCCGGGACCCAGGGGAATGAGCAGTTCTTC. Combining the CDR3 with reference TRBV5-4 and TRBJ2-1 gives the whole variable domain ETGVTQSPTHLIKTRGQQVTLRCSSQSGHNTVSWYQQALGQGPQFIFQYYREEENGRGNFPPRFSGLQFPNYSSELNVNALELDDSALYLCAAGTQGNEQFFGPGTRLTVL.

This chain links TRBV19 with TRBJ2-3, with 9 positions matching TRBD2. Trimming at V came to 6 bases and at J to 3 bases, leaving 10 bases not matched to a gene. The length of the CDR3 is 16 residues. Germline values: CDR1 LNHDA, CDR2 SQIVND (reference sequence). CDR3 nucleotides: TGTGCCAGTAGGACCCACATAGCGGGAGAGACAGATACGCAGTATTTT. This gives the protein CASRTHIAGETDTQYF.

CDR3 protein: CASSFPRREGLYGYTF. CDR3 in DNA: TGTGCCAGCAGTTTTCCGCGGAGGGAGGGACTCTATGGCTACACCTTC. This rearrangement joins TRBV28 to TRBJ1-2, with D perhaps TRBD1 (5 bases). Trimming removed 3 bases from V and 4 bases from J, with 18 bases in between. This CDR3 is 16 amino acids long. The germline V gene encodes CDR1 MDHEN and CDR2 SYDVKM.

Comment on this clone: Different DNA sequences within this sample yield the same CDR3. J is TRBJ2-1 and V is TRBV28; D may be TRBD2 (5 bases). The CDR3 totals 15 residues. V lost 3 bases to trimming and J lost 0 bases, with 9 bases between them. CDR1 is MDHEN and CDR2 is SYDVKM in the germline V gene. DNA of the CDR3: TGTGCCAGCAGTTTGCGGGCGAGCTCCTACAATGAGCAGTTCTTC. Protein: CASSLRASSYNEQFF.

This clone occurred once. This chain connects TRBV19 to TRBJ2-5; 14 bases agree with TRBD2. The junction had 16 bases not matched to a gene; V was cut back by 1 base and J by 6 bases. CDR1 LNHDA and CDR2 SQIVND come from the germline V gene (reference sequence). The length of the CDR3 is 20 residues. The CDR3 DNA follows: TGTGCCAGTAGTATAGTGGTTGGGATAGGGACTAGCGGGAGTTGGAAGACCCAGTACTTC. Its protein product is CASSIVVGIGTSGSWKTQYF.

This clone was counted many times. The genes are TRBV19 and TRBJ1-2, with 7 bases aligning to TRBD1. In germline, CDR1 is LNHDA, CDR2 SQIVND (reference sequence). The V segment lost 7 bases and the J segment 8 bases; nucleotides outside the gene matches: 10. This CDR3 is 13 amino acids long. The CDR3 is CASTIQGQGGYTF. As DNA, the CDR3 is TGTGCCAGTACCATACAGGGGCAAGGCGGCTACACCTTC.

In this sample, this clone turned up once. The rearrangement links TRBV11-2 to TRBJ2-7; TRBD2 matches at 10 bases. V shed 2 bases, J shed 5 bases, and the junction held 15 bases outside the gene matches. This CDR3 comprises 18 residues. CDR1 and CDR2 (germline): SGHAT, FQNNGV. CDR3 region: CASSLNLETSGWSHEQYF. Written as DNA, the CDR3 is TGTGCCAGCAGCTTAAATTTAGAGACTAGCGGGTGGTCCCACGAGCAGTACTTC.

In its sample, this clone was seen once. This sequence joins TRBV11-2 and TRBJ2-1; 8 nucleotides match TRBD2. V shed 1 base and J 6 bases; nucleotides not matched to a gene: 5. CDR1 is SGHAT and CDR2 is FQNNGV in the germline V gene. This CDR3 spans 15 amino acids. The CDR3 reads CASSLAGGPGNEQFF. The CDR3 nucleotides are TGTGCCAGCAGCTTAGCGGGAGGGCCCGGCAATGAGCAGTTCTTC.

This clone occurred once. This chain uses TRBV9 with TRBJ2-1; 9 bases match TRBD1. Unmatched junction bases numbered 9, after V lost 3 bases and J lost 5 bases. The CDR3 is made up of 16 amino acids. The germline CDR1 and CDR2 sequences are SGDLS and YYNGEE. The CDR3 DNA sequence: TGTGCCAGCAGCGGATACGGGACAGGGAGAAACAATGAGCAGTTCTTC. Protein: CASSGYGTGRNNEQFF.

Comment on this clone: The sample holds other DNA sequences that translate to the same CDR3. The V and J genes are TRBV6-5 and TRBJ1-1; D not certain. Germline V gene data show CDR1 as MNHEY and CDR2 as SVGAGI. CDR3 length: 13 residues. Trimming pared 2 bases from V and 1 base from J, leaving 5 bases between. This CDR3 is CASSYGRNTEAFF. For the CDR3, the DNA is TGTGCCAGCAGTTACGGCAGGAACACTGAAGCTTTCTTT.

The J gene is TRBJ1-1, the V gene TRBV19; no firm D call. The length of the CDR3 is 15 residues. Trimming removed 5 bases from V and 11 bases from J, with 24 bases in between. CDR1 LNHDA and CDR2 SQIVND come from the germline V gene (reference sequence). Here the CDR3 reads CASSGLTATTYYAFF. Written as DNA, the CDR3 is TGTGCCAGTAGTGGCTTGACGGCCACCACCTACTACGCTTTCTTT.

CDR3: CASRAGNGLNEQFF. The DNA of the CDR3 is TGCGCCAGCAGAGCCGGGAATGGTCTCAATGAGCAGTTCTTC. The chain has TRBV5-1 and TRBJ2-1; TRBD2 might be the D (5 bases). The CDR3 runs to 14 residues. Germline loops: CDR1 SGHRS, CDR2 YFSETQ. The V gene lost 5 bases and the J gene lost 6 bases, with 15 bases spanning the gap.

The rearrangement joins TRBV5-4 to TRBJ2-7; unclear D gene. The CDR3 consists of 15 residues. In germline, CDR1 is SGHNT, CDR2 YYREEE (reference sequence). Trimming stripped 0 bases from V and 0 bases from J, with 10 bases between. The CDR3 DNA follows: TGTGCCAGCAGCTTGGACAGATCCCTCTCCTACGAGCAGTACTTC. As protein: CASSLDRSLSYEQYF. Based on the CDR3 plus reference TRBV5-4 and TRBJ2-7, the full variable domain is ETGVTQSPTHLIKTRGQQVTLRCSSQSGHNTVSWYQQALGQGPQFIFQYYREEENGRGNFPPRFSGLQFPNYSSELNVNALELDDSALYLCASSLDRSLSYEQYFGPGTRLTVT.

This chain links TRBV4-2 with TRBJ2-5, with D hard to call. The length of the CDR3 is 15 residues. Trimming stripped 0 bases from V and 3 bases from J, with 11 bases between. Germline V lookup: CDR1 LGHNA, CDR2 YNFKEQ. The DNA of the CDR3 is TGTGCCAGCAGCCAAGATCTGGGCAGGAAAGAGACCCAGTACTTC. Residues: CASSQDLGRKETQYF.

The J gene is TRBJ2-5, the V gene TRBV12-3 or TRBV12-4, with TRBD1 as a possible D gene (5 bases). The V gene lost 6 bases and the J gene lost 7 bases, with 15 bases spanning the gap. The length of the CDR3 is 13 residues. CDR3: CASSHDRAWTQYF. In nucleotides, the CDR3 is TGTGCCAGCAGCCACGACAGAGCGTGGACCCAGTACTTC.

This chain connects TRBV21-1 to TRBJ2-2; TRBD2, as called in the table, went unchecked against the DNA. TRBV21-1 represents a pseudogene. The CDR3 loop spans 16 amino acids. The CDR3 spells CASSLLAGGPHGELFF. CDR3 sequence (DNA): TGTGCCAGCAGCCTACTAGCGGGAGGGCCCCACGGGGAGCTGTTTTTT.

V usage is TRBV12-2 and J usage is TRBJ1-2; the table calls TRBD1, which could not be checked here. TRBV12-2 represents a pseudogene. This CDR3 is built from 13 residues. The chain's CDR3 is CASRPTTGYGYTF. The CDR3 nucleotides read TGTGCAAGTCGCCCGACAACAGGCTATGGCTACACCTTC.

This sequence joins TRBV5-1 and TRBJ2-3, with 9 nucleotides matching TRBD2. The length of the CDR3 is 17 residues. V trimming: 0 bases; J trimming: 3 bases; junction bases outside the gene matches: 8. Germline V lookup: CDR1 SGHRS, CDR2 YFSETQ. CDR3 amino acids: CASSLEAGGGLTDTQYF. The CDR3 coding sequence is TGCGCCAGCAGCTTGGAAGCGGGAGGCGGTCTGACAGATACGCAGTATTTT.

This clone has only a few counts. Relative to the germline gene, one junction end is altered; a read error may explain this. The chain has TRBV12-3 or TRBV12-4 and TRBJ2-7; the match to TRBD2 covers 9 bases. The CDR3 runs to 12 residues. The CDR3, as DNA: TGTGCCAGCAGCGAAACCCTAGCGGGGCTAGACTTC. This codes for CASSETLAGLDF.

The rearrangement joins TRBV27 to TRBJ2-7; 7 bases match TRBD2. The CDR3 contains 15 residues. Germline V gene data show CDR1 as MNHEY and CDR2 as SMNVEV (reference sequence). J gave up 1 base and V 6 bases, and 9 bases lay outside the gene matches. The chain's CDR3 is CASRLGLADSYEQYF. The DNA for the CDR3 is TGTGCCAGCAGACTTGGGCTAGCGGATTCCTACGAGCAGTACTTC.

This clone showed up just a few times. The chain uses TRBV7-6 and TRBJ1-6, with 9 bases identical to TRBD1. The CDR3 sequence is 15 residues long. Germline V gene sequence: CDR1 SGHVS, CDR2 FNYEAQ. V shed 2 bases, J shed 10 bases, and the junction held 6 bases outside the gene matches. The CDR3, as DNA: TGTGCCAGCAGCTTATGGGCCGGACAGGGGTCACCCCTCCACTTT. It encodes CASSLWAGQGSPLHF.

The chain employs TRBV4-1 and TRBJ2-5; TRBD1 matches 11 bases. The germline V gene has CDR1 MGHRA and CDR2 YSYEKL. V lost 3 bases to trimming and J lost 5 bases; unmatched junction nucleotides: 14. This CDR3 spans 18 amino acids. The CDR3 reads CASSHGPPDRGLEETQYF. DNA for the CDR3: TGCGCCAGCAGCCATGGTCCTCCGGACAGGGGGCTAGAGGAGACCCAGTACTTC.

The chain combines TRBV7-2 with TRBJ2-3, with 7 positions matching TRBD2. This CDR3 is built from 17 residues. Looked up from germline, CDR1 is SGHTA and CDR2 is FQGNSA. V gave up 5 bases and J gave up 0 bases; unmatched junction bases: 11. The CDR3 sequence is CASSHSGSGLSTDTQYF. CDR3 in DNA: TGTGCCAGCAGCCATAGTGGTAGCGGGCTAAGCACAGATACGCAGTATTTT.

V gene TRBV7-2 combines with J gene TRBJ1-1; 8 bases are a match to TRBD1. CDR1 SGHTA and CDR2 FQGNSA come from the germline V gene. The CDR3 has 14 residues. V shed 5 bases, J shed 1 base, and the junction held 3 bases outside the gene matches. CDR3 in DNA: TGTGCCAGCAGCACCGACAGGGGGAACACTGAAGCTTTCTTT. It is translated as CASSTDRGNTEAFF.

CDR3 residues: CASSLGLRRAKTEAFF. The CDR3 DNA reads as TGTGCCAGCAGCTTAGGGCTCAGGAGGGCGAAGACTGAAGCTTTCTTT. This chain joins TRBV7-9 and TRBJ1-1; no clear D gene. CDR1 SEHNR and CDR2 FQNEAQ come from the germline V gene (reference sequence). This CDR3 has 16 amino acids. Deletions cut 1 base from V and 5 bases from J, with 17 bases between.